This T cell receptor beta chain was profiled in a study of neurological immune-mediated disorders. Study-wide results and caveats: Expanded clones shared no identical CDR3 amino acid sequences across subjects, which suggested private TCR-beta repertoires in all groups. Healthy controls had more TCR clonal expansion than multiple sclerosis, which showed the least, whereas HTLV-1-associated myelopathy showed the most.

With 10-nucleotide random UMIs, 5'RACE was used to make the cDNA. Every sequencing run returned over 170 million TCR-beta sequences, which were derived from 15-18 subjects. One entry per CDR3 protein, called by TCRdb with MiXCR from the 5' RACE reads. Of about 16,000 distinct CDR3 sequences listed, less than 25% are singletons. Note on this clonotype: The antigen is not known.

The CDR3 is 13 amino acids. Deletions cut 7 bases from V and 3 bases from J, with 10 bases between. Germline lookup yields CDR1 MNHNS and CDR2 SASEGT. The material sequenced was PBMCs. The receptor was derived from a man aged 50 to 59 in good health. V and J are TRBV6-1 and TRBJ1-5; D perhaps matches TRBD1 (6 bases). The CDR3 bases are TGTGCCAGCATTAGGGACAACAATCAGCCCCAGCATTTT. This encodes CASIRDNNQPQHF.